A selection of T cell receptor beta chains follows, all from one sample in a study of T cells in Graves' hyperthyroidism and ophthalmopathy. TCRdb analysed the multiplex PCR reads with MiXCR anew, one entry per CDR3 protein. In the table there are around 620,000 distinct CDR3 sequences, more than 45% of which are singletons. Sequenced sample: peripheral blood or thyroid tissue (not recorded which). The receptors were gathered from an adult woman with Graves' disease, either hyperthyroidism or ophthalmopathy (not recorded which). Each CDR3 is given with its conserved first and last residue. D genes are given only for firm matches. Only some rows state a clone size, as once, few, many or a class for expanded clones.

d_call clone_size j_call v_call cdr3_nt cdr3_aa
TRBD1 - TRBJ1-5 TRBV29-1 TGCAGCGTTGTCACAGGGGATCAGCCCCAGCATTTT CSVVTGDQPQHF
- many TRBJ1-5 TRBV10-3 TGTGCCATCAGTGAGGGTGCCAGCAATCAGCCCCAGCATTTT CAISEGASNQPQHF
- once TRBJ1-2 TRBV25-1 TGTGCCAGCAGTGAATTGGTAGATTATGGCTACACCTTC CASSELVDYGYTF
TRBD1 - TRBJ1-5 TRBV2 TGTGCCAGCGGCGACAGGGCGAGCAATCAGCCCCAGCATTTT CASGDRASNQPQHF
- many TRBJ1-6 TRBV5-1 TGCGCCAGCAGCTCTGGGGGCGGGTATTCACCCCTCCACTTT CASSSGGGYSPLHF
- many TRBJ1-1 TRBV30 TGTGCCTGGAGTACAGAACTGAACACTGAAGCTTTCTTT CAWSTELNTEAFF
TRBD1 many TRBJ1-2 TRBV9 TGTGCCAGCAGCGCACTAAGACAGGGCGAAGGCTACACCTTC CASSALRQGEGYTF
- - TRBJ2-7 TRBV29-1 TGCAGCGTTGGTGCGGGACTCGGAAGGCAGTACTTC CSVGAGLGRQYF
- - TRBJ1-2 TRBV29-1 TGCAGCTTGGAGGACAGACCCAGCTATGGCTACACCTTC CSLEDRPSYGYTF
TRBD1 - TRBJ1-1 TRBV20-1 TGCAGTGCAAAAGAGGGGGCTCCGAACACTGAAGCTTTCTTT CSAKEGAPNTEAFF
- many TRBJ2-7 TRBV5-1 TGCGCCAGCAGTCGAAAGACCGACGGGAGCTCCTACGAGCAGTACTTC CASSRKTDGSSYEQYF
- - TRBJ1-2 TRBV10-3 TGTGCCATCAGTGAGATGGCAGAGGGGGGCTACACCTTC CAISEMAEGGYTF
TRBD1 - TRBJ1-2 TRBV7-9 TGTGCCAGCAGCCAAGTGGTGGGACAGGACTATGGCTACACCTTC CASSQVVGQDYGYTF
TRBD1 many TRBJ2-7 TRBV29-1 TGCAGCGCCAGGTTTCGGACAGGGGCCTACGAGCAGTACTTC CSARFRTGAYEQYF
- - TRBJ1-1 TRBV3-1 TGTGCCAGCAGCTCAGTCCTTCAGGGTCACACTGAAGCTTTCTTT CASSSVLQGHTEAFF
TRBD1 - TRBJ1-6 TRBV7-9 TGTGCCAGCAGTGAACCGGGACAGGGGAATAATTCACCCCTCCACTTT CASSEPGQGNNSPLHF
- many TRBJ1-3 TRBV7-9 TGTGCCAGCAGCTTTTTGACCACTGGAAACACCATATATTTT CASSFLTTGNTIYF
- - TRBJ2-7 TRBV7-9 TGTGCCAGCAGCCTCGGGGGTCTCGAGCAGTACTTC CASSLGGLEQYF
- - TRBJ1-1 TRBV9 TGCGCCAGCAGCGAGCACATAAGCCCGAACACTGAAGCTTTCTTT CASSEHISPNTEAFF
TRBD1 many TRBJ1-5 TRBV30 TGTGCCTGGAGGGACAGGGAGTGGAATCAGCCCCAGCATTTT CAWRDREWNQPQHF
TRBD1 - TRBJ1-1 TRBV25-1 TGTGCCAGCAGGAAGGACAGGATGGACACTGAAGCTTTCTTT CASRKDRMDTEAFF
- few TRBJ2-5 TRBV29-1 TGCAGCGTTGGTCGGATGCAAGAGACCCAGTACTTC CSVGRMQETQYF